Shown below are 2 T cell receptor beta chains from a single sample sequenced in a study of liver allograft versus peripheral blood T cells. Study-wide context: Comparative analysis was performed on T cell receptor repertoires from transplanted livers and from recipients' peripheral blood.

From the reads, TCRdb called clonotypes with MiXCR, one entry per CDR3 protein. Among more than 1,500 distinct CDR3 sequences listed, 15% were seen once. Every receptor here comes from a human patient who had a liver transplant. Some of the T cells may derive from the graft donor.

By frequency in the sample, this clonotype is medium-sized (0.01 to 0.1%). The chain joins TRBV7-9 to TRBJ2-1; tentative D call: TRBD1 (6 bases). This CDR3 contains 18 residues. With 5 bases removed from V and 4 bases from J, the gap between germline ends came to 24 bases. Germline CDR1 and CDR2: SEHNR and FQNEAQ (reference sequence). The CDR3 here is CASSDRTKRTDIYNEQFF. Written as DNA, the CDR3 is TGTGCCAGCAGCGATCGAACCAAACGGACAGACATATACAATGAGCAGTTCTTC.

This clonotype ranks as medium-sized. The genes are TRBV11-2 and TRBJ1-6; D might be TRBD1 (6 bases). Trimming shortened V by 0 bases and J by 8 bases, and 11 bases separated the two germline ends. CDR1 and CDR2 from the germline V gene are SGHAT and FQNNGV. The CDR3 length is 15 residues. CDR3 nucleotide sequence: TGTGCCAGCAGCTTAGAGGGGGGCTGGTATTCACCCCTCCACTTT. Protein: CASSLEGGWYSPLHF. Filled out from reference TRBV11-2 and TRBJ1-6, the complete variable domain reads EAGVAQSPRYKIIEKRQSVAFWCNPISGHATLYWYQQILGQGPKLLIQFQNNGVVDDSQLPKDRFSAERLKGVDSTLKIQPAKLEDSAVYLCASSLEGGWYSPLHFGNGTRLTVT.